This T cell receptor beta chain stems from a study of PD-1 blockade in classical Hodgkin lymphoma. Noted time point: cycle 4 day 1 (C4D1), after 6 weeks of nivolumab. Patients all relapsed after autologous stem cell transplantation, and there was variation in brentuximab vedotin exposure. Responses achieved at best were complete response, partial response or progressive disease. This CDR3 comprises 18 residues. The ends lost 6 bases at V and 0 bases at J; junction bases unmatched: 7. Germline V gene lookup returns CDR1 MGHRA and CDR2 YSYEKL. Points on this clone: Its specificity is not known.

Overall study findings and caveats: Only CD4+ TCR diversity, not CD8+, had risen significantly by C4D1. Reasons behind the repertoire differences stay unclear, perhaps disease activity or earlier therapy.

Only in-frame clones appear in the TCRdb table, and some are missing; sequencing was by immunoSEQ multiplex PCR. The table includes fewer than 100,000 clones, about 92% detected once. This clonotype was obtained from a human donor with classical Hodgkin lymphoma. V gene TRBV4-1 combines with J gene TRBJ2-3, with 15 bases fitting TRBD2. The sample in question was peripheral blood mononuclear cells (PBMCs), obtained before the fourth cycle of nivolumab. Here the CDR3 reads CASSTTGTSGRSTDTQYF. The CDR3 region has the DNA TGCGCCAGCAGTACTACCGGGACTAGCGGGAGGAGCACAGATACGCAGTATTTT.